This T cell receptor beta chain was captured in a study of beta chain features in type 1 diabetes. Sorted populations all had greater than 98% purity. The germline V gene encodes CDR1 KGHSH and CDR2 LQKENI. Trimming pared 6 bases from V and 6 bases from J, leaving 13 bases between. There are 13 residues in the CDR3. Findings of the study overall: Type 1 diabetes patients had VDJ junctions that carried fewer insertions and more deletions. Moderate yet significant TCRB CDR3 shortening was seen in Type 1 diabetes patients in all four CD4+ subsets. In patients and controls equally, PCR might favor templates that are shorter.

As for this clone: Antigen unknown.

The authors reverse transcribed all of the isolated RNA, so sequencing captured expressed TCRB transcripts. The table came from immunoSEQ multiplex PCR; TCRdb's copy has only in-frame clones and leaves some out. The table lists about 740,000 clones, over 10% of them singletons. The clonotype originates from a man in his late teens or twenties with type 1 diabetes. Input material: naive CD4+ T cells from blood. The chain is built from TRBV18 and TRBJ2-3; either TRBD1 or TRBD2 may fit D (5 bases each). The CDR3 loop is CASSLGAGDTQYF. Written as DNA, the CDR3 is TGTGCCAGCTCCCTCGGGGCAGGGGATACGCAGTATTTT. The full variable domain, completed using reference TRBV18 and TRBJ2-3, is NAGVMQNPRHLVRRRGQEARLRCSPMKGHSHVYWYRQLPEEGLKFMVYLQKENIIDESGMPKERFSAEFPKEGPSILRIQQVVRGDSAAYFCASSLGAGDTQYFGPGTRLTVL.